This T cell receptor (beta chain) appears in the sequencing data of a study of CD8 T cells in ankylosing spondylitis. Overall study results and limits: As reported, disease-linked clones showed significant enrichment in matched ankylosing spondylitis synovial fluid. For ankylosing spondylitis blood, a TCR beta motif of about eight highly homologous variants appeared characteristic. Earlier studies detected some motif variants in reactive arthritis synovial fluid and blood.

V lost 0 bases to trimming and J lost 5 bases; unmatched junction nucleotides: 9. The CDR3 contains 17 residues. Germline CDR1 LGHNA, CDR2 YNFKEQ. This clonotype was seen only a few times. Antigen: not known. Using quantitative 5'-RACE with molecular barcodes, the authors made TCR beta libraries. TCRdb re-called the 5' RACE reads with MiXCR, one entry per CDR3 protein. The top ten hold around 17% of the sample, which has about 390,000 distinct CDR3 sequences, about a fifth seen once. This TCR was recovered from a male donor with ankylosing spondylitis. The V call is TRBV4-2, the J call TRBJ1-5; 8 nucleotides line up with TRBD1. The sample comprised blood, either unsorted or a sorted T cell fraction (not recorded which). The CDR3 protein is CASSQDGRGQVDQPQHF. The CDR3 DNA sequence: TGTGCCAGCAGCCAAGATGGGAGGGGACAGGTAGATCAGCCCCAGCATTTT.